This TCR beta chain was documented in a study of blood T cell repertoires in COVID-19. At the level of the study: Sources were T cells, B-cell-depleted T cells, or PBMCs; the material itself was cDNA or gDNA.

V gave up 0 bases and J gave up 8 bases, with 14 bases separating them. The germline CDR1 and CDR2 sequences are LGHNT and FRNRAP. This CDR3 is built from 15 residues. In the source study's methods: Counts of nucleated cells, estimated from reference gene primer amplification, were obtained. Repertoires were generated with immunoSEQ multiplex PCR, while TCRdb's copy carries only in-frame clones and drops some. V, J and clone size reflect that table, while D and trimming were determined from the DNA. Of tens of thousands of clones listed, about 90% are singletons. The specimen was peripheral blood. This chain connects TRBV12-5 to TRBJ2-1; weak D call: TRBD2 (5 bases). The receptor was isolated from a middle-aged man with acute or convalescent COVID-19. The CDR3 bases are TGTGCTAGTGGTTTGGTAAGAGGGCTGGGCGATGAGCAGTTCTTC. It specifies CASGLVRGLGDEQFF.